Sequencing of this T cell receptor (beta chain) was carried out in a study of Ad26.COV2.S vaccination and SARS-CoV-2 variants (dated by TCRdb to the early 2020s). Looking at the study overall: Donors in the vaccine arm were drawn from COV1001, a multicentre, randomized, double-blind, placebo-controlled phase I-IIa trial testing Ad26.COV2.S in healthy adults. Ad26.COV2.S was administered intramuscularly at 5 x 10^10 or 1 x 10^11 viral particles, either as a single shot or as two shots given 56 days apart. TCRbeta repertoire sequencing was used to assess the specificity and breadth of SARS-CoV-2-reactive T cell receptors after Ad26.COV2.S vaccination. A total of 32 samples were included in the TCR-sequenced set, comprising approximately 20 Ad26.COV2.S vaccine recipients, 5 placebo recipients and 8 SARS-CoV-2 convalescent individuals. Trial participants were randomized into five groups of five: low-dose or high-dose Ad26.COV2.S given once or twice, or placebo on both occasions. Blinding of investigators to trial group allocation was maintained during experiments and outcome assessment.

The immunoSEQ Assay was used to sequence TCRbeta CDR3 regions. After extraction, genomic DNA underwent amplification by bias-controlled multiplex PCR, followed by high-throughput sequencing. Turning to the authors' computational methods: Collapsing and filtering of sequences were performed to quantify the absolute abundance of each unique TCRbeta CDR3 region. T cell fraction was estimated by normalization of TCRbeta template counts to usable DNA, with usable DNA being measured through amplification of reference genes present in all nucleated cells. Repertoire TCRs were annotated as SARS-CoV-2-specific when V gene, CDR3 amino acid sequence and J gene were exactly matched to a known reactive TCR set. The reference SARS-CoV-2 TCR set was obtained from MIRA and was filtered for enrichment in COVID-19-positive ImmuneCODE repertoires, whereby public or cross-reactive TCRs were removed. Using the MIRA antigens, annotated TCRs were further analysed by specific ORF or by position within an ORF. Breadth was defined as annotated unique rearrangements over total unique productive rearrangements; depth was the summed frequency of those rearrangements. TCR breadth was compared between groups using two-sided Wilcoxon rank-sum tests. This immuneACCESS table, as held by TCRdb, lists in-frame sequences with V and J called but not all clones. Of the missing ones, under half trace to an unresolved V gene in checked studies; the others have no known cause. That table is the source of V, J and clone size, and D and trimming were worked out from the DNA. The sample includes about 420,000 clones, with roughly 88% observed a single time. Approximately 4% of the sample is taken by the ten largest.

V loses 4 bases of germline sequence and J loses 5 bases, and the interval between the two ends is 12 bases. Counted from cysteine to phenylalanine, this CDR3 has 13 amino acids. Just CDR3 DNA is preserved here, 39 bases in frame from base 1. From the germline V gene (reference sequence), CDR1 is PRHDT and CDR2 is FYEKMQ. The treatment or condition tag for this specimen amounts to: 15 to 20 received Ad26.COV2.S at low or high dose, single or two shots; 5 received placebo; per-sample allocation not given. For vaccine and placebo recipients, the sequenced repertoires came from samples collected on day 63 after the first injection. Between 29 July and 7 August 2020, Cohort 1b enrolled 25 adults aged 18-55 years at one site in Boston, USA. Ad26.COV2.S was a replication-incompetent adenovirus type 26 vector expressing a prefusion-stabilized SARS-CoV-2 spike protein from the original Wuhan strain. Results and caveats for the whole study, not just this receptor: Vaccine and placebo recipients had comparable non-spike TCR breadth, which fits with the vaccine containing only spike. Substantial breadth of spike-specific CD8+ and CD4+ T cell responses was reported after vaccination. Spike-specific TCR breadth was higher in Ad26.COV2.S recipients than in placebo recipients (P = 0.0014). Comparing responses between vaccine doses or regimens was not something the study was powered to do. The authors noted that total T cell responses may have been underestimated by the TCR breadth and depth analyses.

Remarks on this clone: The target of this receptor is not known. Qualities for individual bases were not recorded, and no much larger clone is one base off.

The chain was built from TRBV13 and TRBJ2-7; the D gene is perhaps TRBD1, from 5 matching bases. This sequence was found in a person between 18 and 59 years old who received the Ad26.COV2.S COVID-19 vaccine or a placebo. The sequences come from peripheral blood, collected in a trial of Ad26.COV2.S vaccine versus placebo. The CDR3 reads as follows: CASSSAVGHEQYF. The DNA sequence follows: TGTGCCAGCAGCTCCGCGGTGGGGCACGAGCAGTACTTC.